This passage covers 27 T cell receptor beta chains from one sample sequenced in a study of lymphopenia after photon versus proton radiotherapy. Data came from immunoSEQ multiplex PCR; TCRdb stores just in-frame clones and leaves some out. This repertoire shows 35,000 to 45,000 clones, around 81% found once; its top ten account for over 20%. Material: peripheral blood, obtained from a patient treated with proton-based radiotherapy. The receptor source for this set is a woman between 65 and 79 years old with pancreatic cancer.

The chain recombines TRBV2 with TRBJ1-2; 7 bases map to TRBD1. Germline V gives CDR1 SNHLY, CDR2 FYNNEI. This CDR3 spans 16 amino acids. The junction had 12 bases not matched to a gene; V was cut back by 6 bases and J by 2 bases. The CDR3 DNA reads as TGTGCCAGCAGCAATCAGAGACAGGGAAGGAACTATGGCTACACCTTC. Translation gives CASSNQRQGRNYGYTF.

This clone was found a few times. This chain joins TRBV28 and TRBJ2-1, with 10 bases fitting TRBD2. Germline V gene lookup returns CDR1 MDHEN and CDR2 SYDVKM. This CDR3 has 16 residues. Trimming removed 6 bases from V and 7 bases from J; junction bases left unmatched: 12. This chain's CDR3 is CASRIGSGRASNEQFF. The CDR3 DNA follows: TGTGCCAGCAGAATTGGGAGCGGGAGGGCCAGTAATGAGCAGTTCTTC. Together with reference TRBV28 and TRBJ2-1, the CDR3 gives the full variable domain: DVKVTQSSRYLVKRTGEKVFLECVQDMDHENMFWYRQDPGLGLRLIYFSYDVKMKEKGDIPEGYSVSREKKERFSLILESASTNQTSMYLCASRIGSGRASNEQFFGPGTRLTVL.

The rearrangement uses TRBV19 and TRBJ1-2; 11 bases are a match to TRBD1. V shed 10 bases, J shed 8 bases, and the junction held 21 bases outside the gene matches. The CDR3 extends over 17 amino acids. The germline gives CDR1 LNHDA, CDR2 SQIVND (reference sequence). Here the CDR3 DNA reads TGTGCCATCCAGGCCTTAGGACAGGGGGCGAATGAAGGAGGCTACACCTTC. This encodes CAIQALGQGANEGGYTF.

The chain joins TRBV25-1 to TRBJ2-7; the match to TRBD1 covers 10 bases. V lost 4 bases and J lost 4; bases outside the gene matches: 7. This CDR3 is built from 15 residues. CDR1 and CDR2 (germline): MGHDK, SYGVNS. The DNA of the CDR3 is TGTGCCAGCAGTGGGAGACAGGGGGCGGCATACGAGCAGTACTTC. As protein: CASSGRQGAAYEQYF.

The chain is built from TRBV13 and TRBJ1-2; perhaps TRBD1 as D (6 bases). The CDR3 contains 15 residues. CDR1 and CDR2 from the germline V gene are PRHDT and FYEKMQ (reference sequence). V lost 0 bases to trimming and J lost 2 bases, with 10 bases between them. Written as DNA, the CDR3 is TGTGCCAGCAGCTTAGGCCTAGGGGGAAACTATGGCTACACCTTC. It codes for CASSLGLGGNYGYTF.

This clone has only one observation. V and J are TRBV28 and TRBJ2-4, with TRBD1 matching over 7 bases. CDR1 is MDHEN, CDR2 SYDVKM, per germline. The CDR3 runs to 14 residues. J lost 8 bases, V lost 4 bases, and 8 bases had no gene match. CDR3 residues: CASSSRQGRHIQYF. The CDR3 DNA reads as TGTGCCAGCAGTTCGCGACAGGGAAGACACATTCAGTACTTC. Full variable domain (outside the CDR3, taken from reference TRBV28 and TRBJ2-4): DVKVTQSSRYLVKRTGEKVFLECVQDMDHENMFWYRQDPGLGLRLIYFSYDVKMKEKGDIPEGYSVSREKKERFSLILESASTNQTSMYLCASSSRQGRHIQYFGAGTRLSVL.

CDR3 loop: CASSSGSSTDTQYF. CDR3 bases: TGTGCCAGCAGCTCCGGGAGTAGCACAGATACGCAGTATTTT. The J gene is TRBJ2-3, the V gene TRBV7-9, with D tentatively TRBD2 (6 bases). Trimming left V 4 bases short and J 0 bases short, with 8 bases between. Germline assignment: CDR1 SEHNR and CDR2 FQNEAQ (reference sequence). This CDR3 has 14 residues.

This clone was seen more than once but under ten times. The chain uses TRBV11-3 and TRBJ2-2; TRBD1 aligns across 11 bases. Trimming took 5 bases from V and 5 from J; bases not matched to a gene: 7. This CDR3 has 16 amino acids. Germline V gene data show CDR1 as SGHNT and CDR2 as YENEEA. The CDR3 DNA reads TGTGCCAGCAGCGAGGCCGGGACAGGGGGTACCGGGGAGCTGTTTTTT. It is translated as CASSEAGTGGTGELFF.

On this clone itself: A junction end diverges from the germline sequence, so it may reflect a read error. The chain links TRBV7-7 to TRBJ2-5; 11 bases map to TRBD1. The length of the CDR3 is 15 residues. Germline CDR1 and CDR2: SSHAT and FNYEAQ (reference sequence). This CDR3 reads CASSPRTGGAETQYF. As DNA, the CDR3 is TGTGCTAGCAGCCCACGGACAGGGGGCGCGGAGACCCAGTACTTC. The full variable domain, completed using reference TRBV7-7 and TRBJ2-5, is GAGVSQSPRYKVTKRGQDVTLRCDPISSHATLYWYQQALGQGPEFLTYFNYEAQPDKSGLPSDRFSAERPEGSISTLTIQRTEQRDSAMYRCASSPRTGGAETQYFGPGTRLLVL.

The chain couples TRBV2 to TRBJ2-2; 9 bases match TRBD2. Trimming at V came to 4 bases and at J to 0 bases, leaving 3 bases not matched to a gene. The CDR3 loop spans 16 amino acids. Germline loops: CDR1 SNHLY, CDR2 FYNNEI. The CDR3 DNA sequence: TGTGCCAGCAGTGGAGCGGGAGGTTCGAACACCGGGGAGCTGTTTTTT. It codes for CASSGAGGSNTGELFF.

This chain uses TRBV4-3 with TRBJ2-2, with 13 bases identical to TRBD2. The CDR3 loop spans 17 amino acids. Germline assignment: CDR1 LGHNA and CDR2 YSLEER. After removal of 0 bases from V and 6 bases from J, the junction contained 4 bases not matched to a gene. Written as DNA, the CDR3 is TGCGCCAGCAGCCAAGAAGGGACTAGCGGGATTTCCGGGGAGCTGTTTTTT. Protein sequence: CASSQEGTSGISGELFF.

V usage is TRBV11-2 and J usage is TRBJ2-7; 12 positions match TRBD2. The V segment lost 5 bases and the J segment 7 bases; nucleotides outside the gene matches: 6. This CDR3 is 14 amino acids long. CDR1 and CDR2 (germline): SGHAT, FQNNGV. CDR3 nucleotide sequence: TGTGCCAGCAGCCGAGGACTAGCGGGGAAAGAGCAGTACTTC. Its translation is CASSRGLAGKEQYF.

The chain recombines TRBV7-2 with TRBJ2-1; TRBD2 aligns across 10 bases. V dropped 5 bases and J dropped 6; count of bases not matched to a gene: 7. The germline V gene encodes CDR1 SGHTA and CDR2 FQGNSA. CDR3 size: 15 residues. The CDR3 spells CASSALAGVINEQFF. DNA of the CDR3: TGTGCCAGCAGCGCGCTAGCGGGAGTAATCAATGAGCAGTTCTTC.

This chain joins TRBV19 and TRBJ1-5; 9 bases line up with TRBD1. The junction had 9 bases not matched to a gene; V was cut back by 4 bases and J by 2 bases. CDR3 length equals 17 residues. Germline assignment: CDR1 LNHDA and CDR2 SQIVND (reference sequence). CDR3 bases: TGTGCCAGTAGTACCGGGACAGGGAGAGTCGGCAATCAGCCCCAGCATTTT. It yields the protein CASSTGTGRVGNQPQHF. Full variable domain (outside the CDR3, taken from reference TRBV19 and TRBJ1-5): DGGITQSPKYLFRKEGQNVTLSCEQNLNHDAMYWYRQDPGQGLRLIYYSQIVNDFQKGDIAEGYSVSREKKESFPLTVTSAQKNPTAFYLCASSTGTGRVGNQPQHFGDGTRLSIL.

This chain's CDR3 is CASSSLDRDRAGANVLTF. CDR3 DNA sequence: TGTGCCAGCAGCTCCCTTGACAGGGATCGGGCTGGGGCCAACGTCCTGACTTTC. The V call is TRBV13, the J call TRBJ2-6, with 7 bases aligning to TRBD1. This CDR3 has 18 residues. Germline lookup yields CDR1 PRHDT and CDR2 FYEKMQ (reference sequence). The ends lost 4 bases at V and 2 bases at J; junction bases unmatched: 11. Variable domain in full (rest from reference TRBV13 and TRBJ2-6): AAGVIQSPRHLIKEKRETATLKCYPIPRHDTVYWYQQGPGQDPQFLISFYEKMQSDKGSIPDRFSAQQFSDYHSELNMSSLELGDSALYFCASSSLDRDRAGANVLTFGAGSRLTVL.

This clone was recorded only once. V and J are TRBV15 and TRBJ1-5; D remains unclear. The CDR3 is 12 residues long. Germline CDR1 and CDR2: LNHNV and YYDKDF (reference sequence). With 2 bases removed from V and 7 bases from J, the gap between germline ends came to 6 bases. Here the CDR3 reads CATSRPRQPQHF. The CDR3 DNA reads as TGTGCCACCAGCAGACCCAGGCAGCCCCAGCATTTT.

The chain has TRBV5-4 and TRBJ2-7; 12 nucleotides align to TRBD1. CDR1 is SGHNT and CDR2 is YYREEE in the germline V gene (reference sequence). The CDR3 sequence is 18 residues long. V gave up 5 bases and J gave up 2 bases; unmatched junction bases: 14. CDR3 protein: CASRNQFFRDRGPYEQYF. DNA of the CDR3: TGTGCCAGCAGAAACCAATTTTTCCGGGACAGGGGGCCCTACGAGCAGTACTTC.

V and J are TRBV28 and TRBJ2-7; tentative D call: TRBD2 (5 bases). The germline CDR1 and CDR2 sequences are MDHEN and SYDVKM. The CDR3 is made up of 17 amino acids. V lost 2 bases, J lost 4 bases, and 21 bases lay in between. The CDR3 nucleotides read TGTGCCAGCAGTTTAGGCTCCCTGTGGGGAGCATTATACGAGCAGTACTTC. Protein: CASSLGSLWGALYEQYF.

Here the CDR3 reads CASSHLGNTEAFF. The CDR3 nucleotides read TGTGCCAGCAGTCACCTAGGGAACACTGAAGCTTTCTTT. The chain couples TRBV5-8 to TRBJ1-1; no firm D call. V was clipped by 5 bases and J by 1 base, with 9 bases between them. This CDR3 spans 13 amino acids. In germline, CDR1 is SGHTS, CDR2 YDEGEE.

This chain links TRBV29-1 with TRBJ2-3; D gene unclear. This CDR3 spans 13 amino acids. Between the trimmed V and J ends, which lost 0 bases and 3 bases, there was a span of 7 bases. Germline assignment: CDR1 SQVTM and CDR2 ANQGSEA. The CDR3 nucleotides are TGCAGCGTTGAAGAGTCGGATACAGATACGCAGTATTTT. Protein product: CSVEESDTDTQYF.

The rearrangement uses TRBV9 and TRBJ1-1, with 9 bases lining up with TRBD1. Germline CDR1 and CDR2: SGDLS and YYNGEE. CDR3 length: 13 amino acids. J was trimmed by 12 bases and V by 0 bases; bases with no gene match: 6. The CDR3 DNA reads as TGTGCCAGCAGCGTAGCGGGACAGGGTGTGTCTTTCTTT. Translation gives CASSVAGQGVSFF.

The chain has TRBV19 and TRBJ2-5; D not certain. The CDR3 extends over 16 amino acids. CDR1 is LNHDA and CDR2 is SQIVND in the germline V gene (reference sequence). V was cut by 4 bases and J by 1 base, with 16 bases left in between. CDR3 coding DNA: TGTGCCAGTAGTAGCCCGGCAGTTCCCTTCCAAGAGACCCAGTACTTC. Amino acid sequence: CASSSPAVPFQETQYF.

This clone came up once. The chain links TRBV5-1 to TRBJ2-1; 9 bases map to TRBD2. The CDR3 extends over 15 amino acids. After removal of 0 bases from V and 5 bases from J, the junction contained 3 bases not matched to a gene. Germline V gives CDR1 SGHRS, CDR2 YFSETQ. CDR3 bases: TGCGCCAGCAGCTTGGTGGCGGGAGGGAACAATGAGCAGTTCTTC. Translation gives CASSLVAGGNNEQFF.

The rearrangement links TRBV28 to TRBJ2-3; the match to TRBD2 covers 16 bases. Germline V gives CDR1 MDHEN, CDR2 SYDVKM. V was pared by 5 bases and J by 5 bases, with 4 bases of the junction left unmatched. This CDR3 is 16 amino acids long. In nucleotides, the CDR3 is TGTGCCAGCAGTCCGGGGACTAGCGGGAGGGTAGATACGCAGTATTTT. Protein product: CASSPGTSGRVDTQYF. The complete variable domain, with remaining parts taken from reference TRBV28 and TRBJ2-3, reads DVKVTQSSRYLVKRTGEKVFLECVQDMDHENMFWYRQDPGLGLRLIYFSYDVKMKEKGDIPEGYSVSREKKERFSLILESASTNQTSMYLCASSPGTSGRVDTQYFGPGTRLTVL.

The rearrangement joins TRBV5-4 to TRBJ2-7; no clear D. The CDR3 consists of 11 residues. Germline CDR1 SGHNT, CDR2 YYREEE (reference sequence). Trimming removed 0 bases from V and 7 bases from J, with 5 bases in between. CDR3 sequence (DNA): TGTGCCAGCAGCTTGGTTGGGGAGCAGTACTTC. It codes for CASSLVGEQYF.

The rearrangement links TRBV28 to TRBJ2-1; 7 nucleotides line up with TRBD1. V lost 6 bases and J lost 2; bases outside the gene matches: 10. Germline V CDR1 and CDR2: MDHEN, SYDVKM. The CDR3 length is 16 residues. The CDR3 loop reads CASSDTTGQAYNEQFF. Written as DNA, the CDR3 is TGTGCCAGCAGCGACACGACAGGGCAAGCCTACAATGAGCAGTTCTTC.

The genes are TRBV7-8 and TRBJ2-7; tentatively, D is TRBD1 or TRBD2 (5 bases each). The CDR3 has 17 amino acids. The V end was cut by 5 bases, the J end by 9 bases, with 29 bases between. The V gene's germline CDR1 is SGHVS and CDR2 FQNEAQ. The CDR3, as DNA: TGTGCCAGCAGCCCCCACCTGGGGGACGCGCCCGTTATTGTGCAGTACTTC. This codes for CASSPHLGDAPVIVQYF.